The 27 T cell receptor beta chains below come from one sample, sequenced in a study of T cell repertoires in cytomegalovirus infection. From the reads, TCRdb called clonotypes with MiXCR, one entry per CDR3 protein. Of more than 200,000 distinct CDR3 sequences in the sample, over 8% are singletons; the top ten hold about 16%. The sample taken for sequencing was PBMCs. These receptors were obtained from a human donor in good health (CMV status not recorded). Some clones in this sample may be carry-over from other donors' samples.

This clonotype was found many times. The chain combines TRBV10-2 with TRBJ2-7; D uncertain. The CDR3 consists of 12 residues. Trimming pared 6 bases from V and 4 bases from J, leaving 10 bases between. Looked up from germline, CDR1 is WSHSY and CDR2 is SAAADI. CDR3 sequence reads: CASRTPGYEQYF. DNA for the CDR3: TGCGCCAGCAGGACCCCCGGGTACGAGCAGTACTTC.

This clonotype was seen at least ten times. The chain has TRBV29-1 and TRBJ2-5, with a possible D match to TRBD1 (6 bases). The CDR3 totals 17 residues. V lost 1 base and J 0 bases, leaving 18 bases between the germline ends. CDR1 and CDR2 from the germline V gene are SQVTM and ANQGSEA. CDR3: CSVEGQVGDGYQETQYF. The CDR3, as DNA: TGCAGCGTTGAAGGACAGGTGGGGGACGGGTACCAAGAGACCCAGTACTTC.

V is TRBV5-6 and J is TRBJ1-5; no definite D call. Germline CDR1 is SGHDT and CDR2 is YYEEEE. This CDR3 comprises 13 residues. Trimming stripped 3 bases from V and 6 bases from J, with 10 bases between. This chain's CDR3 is CASSSMEGQPQHF. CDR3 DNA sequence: TGTGCCAGCAGCTCCATGGAAGGTCAGCCCCAGCATTTT.

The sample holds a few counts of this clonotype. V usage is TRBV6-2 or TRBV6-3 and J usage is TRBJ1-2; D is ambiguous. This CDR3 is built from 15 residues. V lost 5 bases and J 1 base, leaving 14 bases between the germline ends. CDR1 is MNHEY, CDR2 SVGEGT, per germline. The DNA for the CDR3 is TGTGCCAGCAGTCGACCCTCGGGATTTAACTATGGCTACACCTTC. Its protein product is CASSRPSGFNYGYTF.

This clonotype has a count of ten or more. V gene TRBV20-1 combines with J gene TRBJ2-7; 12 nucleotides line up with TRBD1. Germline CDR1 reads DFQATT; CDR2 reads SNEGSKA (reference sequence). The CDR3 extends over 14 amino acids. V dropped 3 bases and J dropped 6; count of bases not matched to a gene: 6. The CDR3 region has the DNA TGCAGTGCTAGGTGGGGACAGGGGGCCAGCGAGCAGTACTTC. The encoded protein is CSARWGQGASEQYF.

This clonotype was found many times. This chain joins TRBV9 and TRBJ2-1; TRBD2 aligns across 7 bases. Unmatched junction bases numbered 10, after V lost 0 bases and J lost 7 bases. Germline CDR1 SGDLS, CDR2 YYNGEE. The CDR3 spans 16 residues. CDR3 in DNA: TGTGCCAGCAGCGTAGGGGGAGGGACGGCAGGAAATGAGCAGTTCTTC. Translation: CASSVGGGTAGNEQFF.

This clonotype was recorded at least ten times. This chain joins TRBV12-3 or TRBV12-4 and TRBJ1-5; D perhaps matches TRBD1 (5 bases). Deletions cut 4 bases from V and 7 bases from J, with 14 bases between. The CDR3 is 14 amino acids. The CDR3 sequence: CASSSDGPGQPQHF. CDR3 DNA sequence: TGTGCCAGCAGTTCCGACGGGCCAGGGCAGCCCCAGCATTTT.

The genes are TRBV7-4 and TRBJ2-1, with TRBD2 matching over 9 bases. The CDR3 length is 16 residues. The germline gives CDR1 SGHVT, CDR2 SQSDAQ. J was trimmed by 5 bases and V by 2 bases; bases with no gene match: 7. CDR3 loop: CASSLYGTSRDNEQFF. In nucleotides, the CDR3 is TGTGCCAGCAGCTTATATGGGACTAGCAGGGACAATGAGCAGTTCTTC.

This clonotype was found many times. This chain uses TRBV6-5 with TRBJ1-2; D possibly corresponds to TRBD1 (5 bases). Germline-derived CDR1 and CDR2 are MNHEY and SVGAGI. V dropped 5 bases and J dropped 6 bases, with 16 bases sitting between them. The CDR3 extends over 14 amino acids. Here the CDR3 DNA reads TGTGCCAGCAGTACCCGACAGATGACGAATGGCTACACCTTC. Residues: CASSTRQMTNGYTF.

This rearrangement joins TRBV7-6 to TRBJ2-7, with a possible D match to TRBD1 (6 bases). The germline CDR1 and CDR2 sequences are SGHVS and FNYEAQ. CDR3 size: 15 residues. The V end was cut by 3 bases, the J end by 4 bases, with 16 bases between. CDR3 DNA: TGTGCCAGCAGCTTCACCGGGACAAGACCTTACGAGCAGTACTTC. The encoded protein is CASSFTGTRPYEQYF.

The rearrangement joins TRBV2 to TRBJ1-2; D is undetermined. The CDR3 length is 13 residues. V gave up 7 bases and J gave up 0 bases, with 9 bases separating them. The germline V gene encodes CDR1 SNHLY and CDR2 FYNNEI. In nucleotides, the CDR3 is TGTGCCAGCACCATCGGGACTAACTATGGCTACACCTTC. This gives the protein CASTIGTNYGYTF.

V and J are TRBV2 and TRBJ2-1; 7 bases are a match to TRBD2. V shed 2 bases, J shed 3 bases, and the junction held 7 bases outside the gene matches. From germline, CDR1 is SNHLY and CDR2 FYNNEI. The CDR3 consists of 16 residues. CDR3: CASSERGGQYYNEQFF. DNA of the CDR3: TGTGCCAGCAGTGAACGCGGGGGTCAATACTACAATGAGCAGTTCTTC.

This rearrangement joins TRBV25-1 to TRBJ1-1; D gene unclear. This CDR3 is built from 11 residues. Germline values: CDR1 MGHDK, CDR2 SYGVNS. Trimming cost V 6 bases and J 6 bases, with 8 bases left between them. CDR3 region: CASRDSAEAFF. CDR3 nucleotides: TGTGCCAGCAGGGACTCGGCTGAAGCTTTCTTT.

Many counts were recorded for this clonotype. DNA for the CDR3: TGTGCCAGCAGCTCCGGACTAGCGGGGGCCGGAGAGCAGTTCTTC. Its protein is CASSSGLAGAGEQFF. This rearrangement joins TRBV7-2 to TRBJ2-1; 13 bases match TRBD2. The CDR3 runs 15 residues. The germline gives CDR1 SGHTA, CDR2 FQGNSA. The V and J ends lost 4 bases and 10 bases, in that order; junction bases with no gene match: 7.

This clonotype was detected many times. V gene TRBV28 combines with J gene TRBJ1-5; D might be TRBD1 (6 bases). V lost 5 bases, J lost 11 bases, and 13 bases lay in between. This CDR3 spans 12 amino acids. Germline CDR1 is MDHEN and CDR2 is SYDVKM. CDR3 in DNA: TGTGCCAGCAGTATGACAGGACGAGCCCAGCATTTT. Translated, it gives CASSMTGRAQHF.

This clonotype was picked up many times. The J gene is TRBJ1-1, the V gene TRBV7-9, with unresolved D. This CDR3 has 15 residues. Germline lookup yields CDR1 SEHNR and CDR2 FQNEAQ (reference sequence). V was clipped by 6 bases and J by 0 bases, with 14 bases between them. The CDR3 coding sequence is TGTGCCAGCAGTCGGAGGACGGGCATGAACACTGAAGCTTTCTTT. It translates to CASSRRTGMNTEAFF.

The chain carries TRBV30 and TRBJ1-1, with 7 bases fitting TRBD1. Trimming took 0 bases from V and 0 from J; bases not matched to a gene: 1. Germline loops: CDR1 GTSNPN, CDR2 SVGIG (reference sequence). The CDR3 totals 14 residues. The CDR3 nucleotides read TGTGCCTGGAGTGTTGGGACAGTGAACACTGAAGCTTTCTTT. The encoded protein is CAWSVGTVNTEAFF.

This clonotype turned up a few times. CDR3 in amino acids: CASSLLSNSYEQYF. The CDR3 coding sequence is TGTGCCAGCAGCTTATTGAGTAACTCCTACGAGCAGTACTTC. The V gene is TRBV7-2, the J gene TRBJ2-7; D is unclear. The CDR3 covers 14 residues. Germline CDR1 SGHTA, CDR2 FQGNSA. Trimming shortened V by 2 bases and J by 0 bases, and 8 bases separated the two germline ends.

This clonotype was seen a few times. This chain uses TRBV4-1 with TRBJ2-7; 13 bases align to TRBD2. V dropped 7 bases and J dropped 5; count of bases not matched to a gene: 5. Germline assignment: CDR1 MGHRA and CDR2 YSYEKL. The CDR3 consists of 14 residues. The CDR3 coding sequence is TGCGCCAGCAACTCTGGACTAGCGGGAGACGAGCAGTACTTC. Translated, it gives CASNSGLAGDEQYF.

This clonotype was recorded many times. In DNA form, the CDR3 reads TGTGCCAGCAGCTCACCGCCCGGAACAGGGGGAGCTTTCTTT. This sequence encodes CASSSPPGTGGAFF. The chain links TRBV11-3 to TRBJ1-1, with 8 bases identical to TRBD1. There are 14 residues in the CDR3. The germline V gene has CDR1 SGHNT and CDR2 YENEEA. Losses at the gene ends were 4 bases for V and 10 bases for J; bases not matched to a gene: 11.

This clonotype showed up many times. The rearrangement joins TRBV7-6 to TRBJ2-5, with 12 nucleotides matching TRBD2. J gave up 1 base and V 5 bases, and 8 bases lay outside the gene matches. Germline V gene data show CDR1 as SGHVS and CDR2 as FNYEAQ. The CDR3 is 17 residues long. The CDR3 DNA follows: TGTGCCAGCAGCCAAAGGACTAGCGGGGCACTCCAAGAGACCCAGTACTTC. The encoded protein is CASSQRTSGALQETQYF.

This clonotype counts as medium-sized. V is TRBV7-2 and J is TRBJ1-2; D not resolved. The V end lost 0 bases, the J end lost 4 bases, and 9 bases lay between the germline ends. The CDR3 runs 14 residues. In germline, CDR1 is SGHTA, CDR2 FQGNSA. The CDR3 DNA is TGTGCCAGCAGCTTAGCCCAAGTGGGCTATGGCTACACCTTC. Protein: CASSLAQVGYGYTF.

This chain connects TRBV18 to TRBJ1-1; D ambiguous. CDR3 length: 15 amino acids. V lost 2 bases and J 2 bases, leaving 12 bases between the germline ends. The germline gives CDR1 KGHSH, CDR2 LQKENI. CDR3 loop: CASSPTNGLNTEAFF. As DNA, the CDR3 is TGTGCCAGCTCACCAACGAACGGGCTAAACACTGAAGCTTTCTTT. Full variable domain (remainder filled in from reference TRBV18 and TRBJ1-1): NAGVMQNPRHLVRRRGQEARLRCSPMKGHSHVYWYRQLPEEGLKFMVYLQKENIIDESGMPKERFSAEFPKEGPSILRIQQVVRGDSAAYFCASSPTNGLNTEAFFGQGTRLTVV.

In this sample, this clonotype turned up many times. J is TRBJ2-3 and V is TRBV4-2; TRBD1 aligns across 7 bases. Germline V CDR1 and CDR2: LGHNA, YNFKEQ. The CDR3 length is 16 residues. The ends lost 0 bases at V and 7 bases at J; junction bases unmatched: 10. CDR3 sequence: CASSQDRSPGGNTQYF. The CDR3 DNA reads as TGTGCCAGCAGCCAAGATAGGAGCCCAGGGGGAAATACGCAGTATTTT.

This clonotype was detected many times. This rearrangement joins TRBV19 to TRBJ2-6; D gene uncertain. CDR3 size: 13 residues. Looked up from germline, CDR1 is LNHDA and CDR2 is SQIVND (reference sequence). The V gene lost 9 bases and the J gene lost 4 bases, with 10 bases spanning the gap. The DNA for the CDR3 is TGTGCCAGCAAGATGAGGGGGGCCAACGTCCTGACTTTC. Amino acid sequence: CASKMRGANVLTF.

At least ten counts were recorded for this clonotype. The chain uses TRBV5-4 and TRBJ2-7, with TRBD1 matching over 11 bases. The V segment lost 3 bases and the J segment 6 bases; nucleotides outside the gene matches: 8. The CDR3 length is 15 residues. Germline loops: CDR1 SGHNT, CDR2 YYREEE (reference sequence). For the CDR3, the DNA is TGTGCCAGCAGCTCGGGACAGGGGGGATTCGGCGAGCAGTACTTC. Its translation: CASSSGQGGFGEQYF.

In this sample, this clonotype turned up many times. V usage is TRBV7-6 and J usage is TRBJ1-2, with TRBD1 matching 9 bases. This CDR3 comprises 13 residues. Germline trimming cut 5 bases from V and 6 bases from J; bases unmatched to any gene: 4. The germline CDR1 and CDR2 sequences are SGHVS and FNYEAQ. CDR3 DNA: TGTGCCAGCAGCACTACAGGGGGCGATGGCTACACCTTC. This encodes CASSTTGGDGYTF.